This T cell receptor beta chain stems from a study of blood T cell repertoires in COVID-19 (TCRdb year 2020). With respect to the entire study: The collaborator samples originated in the United States, Italy and Spain and spanned the acute and convalescent phases of COVID-19. Samples were obtained from the ongoing ImmuneRACE study (first 160 participants) and from approximately 1,200 subjects provided by 6 global collaborators. The sample metadata nearly always contained a de-identified subject ID, COVID-19 status, age in years and sex. Subjects who had been exposed to COVID-19, were actively infected with it, or had recovered from it provided the deeply sampled blood TCRbeta repertoires that made up the dataset. The repertoires were made available in a free public database intended to serve as a resource for research on the immune response to SARS-CoV-2. HLA class I and class II types, where available, came from metadata supplied by the sample provider rather than from assay-based typing. The prospective study material was composed of cDNA or gDNA derived from T cells, B-cell-depleted T cells, or PBMCs.

Broader findings and caveats from the paper: The amount of clinical and demographic metadata varied by source and participant and was provided uncurated.

V trim: 3 bases; J trim: 6 bases; unmatched bases: 4. Spanning cysteine to phenylalanine, the CDR3 consists of 13 amino acids. Only the CDR3 part of the read is kept: 39 bases, read in frame from the first base. According to the germline V gene, CDR1 reads SNHLY and CDR2 reads FYNNEI. In regard to this clone: What this receptor recognizes is not known. Base qualities are not at hand, and no much larger clone is one base apart.

Participants in the prospective study were enrolled through a virtual design, were aged about 18 to 100 years, and lived in 24 United States geographic areas. Cohort assignment in the prospective study relied on participant-reported clinical history from a screening survey and a study questionnaire. For ImmuneRACE Cohort 3, a participant was defined as recovered based on two consecutive negative NP/OP PCR tests, clearance by a healthcare professional, or resolution of symptoms. In the prospective study, mobile phlebotomists collected whole blood, serum and a nasopharyngeal or oropharyngeal swab from each participant. Over a roughly 2-month period, participants in the prospective study had the option of providing additional blood draws and questionnaires. Prospective study blood samples were shipped either frozen or at room temperature before DNA extraction. The immunoSEQ Assay, a bias-controlled multiplex PCR, was used to amplify TCRbeta CDR3 regions from genomic DNA. On the authors' methods: The number of nucleated cells in each sample was estimated by amplification of reference gene primers within the assay. To quantify the absolute abundance of each unique TCRbeta CDR3 rearrangement, sequence reads were collapsed and filtered. For each sample, productive Simpson clonality was calculated as the square root of Simpson's diversity index over productive rearrangements. In its TCRdb copy, this immuneACCESS table keeps in-frame sequences only and misses some clones. Where compared with another copy, unresolved V genes explain less than half of these, and the others have no known cause. That table is the source of V, J and clone size, and D and trimming were worked out from the DNA. The sample yields hundreds of thousands of clones; around 91% were counted once. Together, the top ten hold approximately 2.5% of the sample.

The TCR was taken from a young woman who had recovered from COVID-19. The sequence links TRBV2 to TRBJ1-1, and 7 junctional nucleotides match TRBD1. Material for sequencing was PBMCs or T cells enriched from blood (not recorded which). The CDR3 loop reads CASSERQGSEAFF. The DNA sequence is given as TGTGCCAGCAGTGAGAGACAGGGCTCTGAAGCTTTCTTT.